The 2 T cell receptor beta chains below were found in one sample sequenced in a study of blood T cell repertoires in COVID-19. TCRdb's table, derived via immunoSEQ multiplex PCR, lists solely in-frame clones and lacks some. The sample lists under 150,000 clones; almost 85% were seen once. Sequencing was carried out using peripheral blood. Receptors originate from a human donor in a cohort sampled during active COVID-19.

This chain uses TRBV5-1 with TRBJ2-7, with 8 bases matching TRBD1. Germline loops: CDR1 SGHRS, CDR2 YFSETQ. V trimming: 0 bases; J trimming: 3 bases; junction bases outside the gene matches: 8. CDR3 length: 16 amino acids. In DNA, the CDR3 is TGCGCCAGCAGCTTGGAGTTGGCAGGGGGCCTCTACGAGCAGTACTTC. Amino acid sequence: CASSLELAGGLYEQYF.

Of note for this clone: The junction does not match germline at one end; this may be a read error. The chain couples TRBV2 to TRBJ2-3, with 8 bases fitting TRBD2. Germline loops: CDR1 SNHLY, CDR2 FYNNEI. This CDR3 region has 14 residues. The CDR3 here is CASIEPGLGDTQYF. For the CDR3, the DNA is TGTGCCAGCATTGAACCGGGACTAGGGGATACGCAGTATTTT.